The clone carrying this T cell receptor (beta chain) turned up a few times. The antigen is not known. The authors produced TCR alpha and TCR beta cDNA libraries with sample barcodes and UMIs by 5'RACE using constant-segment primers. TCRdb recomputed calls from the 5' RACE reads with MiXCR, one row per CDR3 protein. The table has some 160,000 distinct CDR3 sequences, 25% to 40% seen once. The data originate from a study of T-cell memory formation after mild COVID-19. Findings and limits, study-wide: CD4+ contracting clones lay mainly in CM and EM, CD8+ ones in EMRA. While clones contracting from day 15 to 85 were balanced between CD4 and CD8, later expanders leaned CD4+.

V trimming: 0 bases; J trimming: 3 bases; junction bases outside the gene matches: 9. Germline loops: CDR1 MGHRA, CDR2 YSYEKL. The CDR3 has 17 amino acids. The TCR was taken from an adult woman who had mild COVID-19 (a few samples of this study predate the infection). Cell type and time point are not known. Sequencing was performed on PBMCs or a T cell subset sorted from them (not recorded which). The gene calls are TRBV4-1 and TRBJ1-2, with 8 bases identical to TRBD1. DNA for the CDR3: TGCGCCAGCAGCCAAGAAGCAGGGGGCTCCATCGACTATGGCTACACCTTC. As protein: CASSQEAGGSIDYGYTF.